The T cell receptor (beta chain) under discussion was sequenced for a study of cytomegalovirus exposure and HLA in healthy donors (TCRdb year 2017). In terms of the full investigation: According to a later analysis, the roughly 120 validation repertoires were produced on the same platform as the 700 or so repertoires of the first cohort. The study was designed to test whether signatures of past pathogen exposure could be identified by cataloging public T cell receptors. A separate validation cohort of about 110 different subjects was used in addition to the approximately 700-subject first cohort. The study combined high-throughput TCR immunosequencing, statistical association of individual TCRs with disease status, and machine learning to predict cytomegalovirus infection status.

The donors belonged to the validation cohort of under 150 subjects, which was separate from the roughly 670-subject first cohort. The CDR3 starts with the cysteine, ends with the phenylalanine, and has 15 residues. Only the CDR3 portion is preserved as DNA: 45 bases, with reading frame beginning at the first base. From a lookup of the germline V gene, CDR1 and CDR2 are MNHEY and SVGAGI. Relative to germline, V is 7 bases shorter and J is 6 bases shorter, with 22 bases between their ends. Points on this clone: What antigen it recognizes has not been identified. The record has no base qualities; no much larger clone is one base away.

What the work shows at the level of the full study, not this receptor alone: All 110 or so repertoires were used to score co-occurrence in the validation cohort in a later analysis, because that analysis had no HLA typing for the cohort. In the study, around 150 TCR beta chains were listed as associated with cytomegalovirus. While some public TCRs were present in many individuals, most TCR sequences turned up only very rarely across donors. Subsequent analysis determined that TCRs grouped into clusters in the first cohort also showed a tendency toward co-occurrence across the approximately 120 validation repertoires, and approximately 93% of cluster scores exceeded 0. In both the original and validation cohorts, the classifier was reported to diagnose cytomegalovirus status with high specificity and sensitivity. The authors suggested that the approach could potentially be generalized to other disease states and immunological phenotypes. A few of the identified cytomegalovirus-associated TCR beta chains were confirmed in vitro to be specific for cytomegalovirus antigens.

Library preparation employed the immunoSEQ multiplex PCR assay. For the original study's pipeline: To diagnose cytomegalovirus status from the catalog of TCR beta chain sequences, a statistical classification framework was built. TCRdb holds this immuneACCESS table with in-frame rearrangements only. Some clones are missing; in checked studies, unresolved V genes explain under half, and the rest has no known cause. The V and J calls and the clone size are those of that table, but D and trimming were determined from the DNA. This sample lists 350,000 or so clones; roughly 90% were detected once. 0.65% to 0.85% of the sample is taken by the ten largest.

This clonotype was obtained from a woman aged 18-29 years in good health and CMV-seronegative. Sequencing used PBMCs. The chain was built from TRBV6-5 and TRBJ2-7; tentative D gene TRBD2, with 6 bases matching. In nucleotide form, the sequence is TGTGCCAGCAATACGGGAAAGACTAGTATCGCCGAGCAGTACTTC. It translates to CASNTGKTSIAEQYF.